This T cell receptor beta chain was obtained from a study of CD8 T cells in Susac syndrome. Sequencing of TCR beta was carried out in blood CD8+ and CD4+ T cells. Trimming pared 1 base from V and 0 bases from J, leaving 13 bases between. Germline CDR1 reads MGHRA; CDR2 reads YSYEKL. The length of the CDR3 is 17 residues. About 0.45 to 1 ug RNA was reverse transcribed with random hexamers. By means of immunoSEQ multiplex PCR, TCR beta CDR3 spanning 54 Vbeta and 13 Jbeta underwent amplification. Using its own MiXCR run on the immunoSEQ multiplex PCR reads, TCRdb lists one record per CDR3 protein. The sample records 150,000 or so distinct CDR3 sequences, approximately 92% being singletons.

The rearrangement joins TRBV4-1 to TRBJ1-3, with D unclear. Input material: CD4+ T cells from PBMCs. This TCR derives from a human donor in good health. In DNA, the CDR3 is TGCGCCAGCAGCCAAGGGCTTCCGGGGATCTCTGGAAACACCATATATTTT. Residues: CASSQGLPGISGNTIYF.